Below, 13 T cell receptor beta chains from the same sample are listed, as sequenced in a study of T cells in Graves' hyperthyroidism and ophthalmopathy. Regions amplified from RNA transcripts were the TCR beta CDR3 regions. When the TCR CDR3 underwent first-round RT-PCR, the HTBI primer set was used. TCRdb re-derived calls from the multiplex PCR reads in MiXCR, one entry per CDR3 protein. The sample has about 370,000 distinct CDR3 sequences, 13% to 15% seen once; the top ten hold 15% to 20%. Sequencing input: blood. Every receptor here comes from a woman between 55 and 75 years old with Graves' ophthalmopathy.

This clonotype has just a few counts. This chain links TRBV7-3 with TRBJ2-2, with TRBD2 identical over 8 bases. Germline V CDR1 and CDR2: SGHTA, FQGTGA. CDR3 size: 14 residues. Unmatched junction bases numbered 3, after V lost 2 bases and J lost 7 bases. In DNA form, the CDR3 reads TGTGCCAGCAGCTTACAGCGGGAGTACGGGGAGCTGTTTTTT. It specifies CASSLQREYGELFF.

Ten or more counts support this clonotype. The chain employs TRBV12-3 or TRBV12-4 and TRBJ2-7; TRBD2 matches 8 bases. CDR3 size: 15 residues. Trimming took 0 bases from V and 6 from J; bases not matched to a gene: 7. In DNA, the CDR3 is TGTGCCAGCAGTTTAGCTGCAGCGGGAGAAGGCGAGCAGTACTTC. Residues: CASSLAAAGEGEQYF.

This clonotype was detected only a few times. CDR3 protein: CASGSSDTQYF. DNA of the CDR3: TGCGCCAGCGGATCGTCAGATACGCAGTATTTT. The chain carries TRBV5-1 and TRBJ2-3, with D uncertain. The CDR3 length is 11 residues. V gave up 7 bases and J gave up 4 bases, with 7 bases separating them. Germline V gene data show CDR1 as SGHRS and CDR2 as YFSETQ.

There are many counts of this clonotype. The V gene is TRBV2, the J gene TRBJ2-3; 12 nucleotides align to TRBD1. The V segment lost 7 bases and the J segment 6 bases; nucleotides outside the gene matches: 14. This CDR3 is 17 amino acids long. CDR1 SNHLY and CDR2 FYNNEI come from the germline V gene. CDR3 DNA: TGTGCCAGCACTAAAGTCCCGGGACAGGGGGCGAAGGATACGCAGTATTTT. It is translated as CASTKVPGQGAKDTQYF.

The genes are TRBV28 and TRBJ2-7; the match to TRBD2 covers 10 bases. The CDR3 contains 14 residues. Germline V gene data show CDR1 as MDHEN and CDR2 as SYDVKM. The V and J ends lost 6 bases and 4 bases, in that order; junction bases with no gene match: 6. The CDR3: CASRPSGGVYEQYF. Written as DNA, the CDR3 is TGTGCCAGCAGACCTAGCGGGGGTGTGTACGAGCAGTACTTC.

Ten or more counts support this clonotype. The chain joins TRBV28 to TRBJ2-1, with TRBD2 identical over 9 bases. V shed 2 bases and J 5 bases; nucleotides not matched to a gene: 19. Germline CDR1 is MDHEN and CDR2 is SYDVKM. The CDR3 spans 20 residues. The CDR3 DNA is TGTGCCAGCAGTTTAAGGTGGTTAGCGGGAGCAGGAGGTCGGGACAATGAGCAGTTCTTC. Translation gives CASSLRWLAGAGGRDNEQFF.

This clonotype was counted only a few times. The chain carries TRBV19 and TRBJ2-2; D is uncertain. The CDR3 has 13 amino acids. From germline, CDR1 is LNHDA and CDR2 SQIVND (reference sequence). Deletions cut 9 bases from V and 0 bases from J, with 8 bases between. As DNA, the CDR3 is TGTGCCAGCCAATGGGCGAACACCGGGGAGCTGTTTTTT. This gives the protein CASQWANTGELFF.

The table lists this clonotype with many counts. The chain uses TRBV12-3 or TRBV12-4 and TRBJ2-7; 11 bases agree with TRBD2. The junction had 7 bases not matched to a gene; V was cut back by 5 bases and J by 7 bases. This CDR3 has 14 residues. In DNA form, the CDR3 reads TGTGCCAGCAGTCGAACTAGCGGGAGAGGTGAGCAGTACTTC. Protein product: CASSRTSGRGEQYF.

The sample holds many counts of this clonotype. The chain couples TRBV7-8 to TRBJ2-2, with TRBD2 matching over 10 bases. CDR3 length equals 15 residues. With V trimmed by 5 bases and J by 3 bases, 3 bases remained unmatched. The germline V gene has CDR1 SGHVS and CDR2 FQNEAQ. In DNA, the CDR3 is TGTGCCAGCAGCCGGACTAGCGGTTACACCGGGGAGCTGTTTTTT. This encodes CASSRTSGYTGELFF.

Remarks on this clonotype: One base away lies a much larger clone, so this may be a sequencing read error. This chain uses TRBV6-1 with TRBJ2-7; TRBD2 matches at 7 bases. Germline CDR1 is MNHNS and CDR2 is SASEGT. This CDR3 contains 13 residues. CDR3 DNA: TGTGCCGGCAGTAAAGGGACTACCTACGAGCAGTACTTC. Amino acids: CAGSKGTTYEQYF.

The chain carries TRBV10-2 and TRBJ2-2; D perhaps matches TRBD2 (5 bases). The CDR3 consists of 13 residues. The V gene's germline CDR1 is WSHSY and CDR2 SAAADI. Trimming left V 8 bases short and J 1 base short, with 8 bases between. Here the CDR3 reads CASLEGNTGELFF. The DNA for the CDR3 is TGCGCCAGCCTAGAGGGGAACACCGGGGAGCTGTTTTTT.

This clonotype was recorded at least ten times. This rearrangement joins TRBV7-2 to TRBJ2-3, with D uncertain. Germline assignment: CDR1 SGHTA and CDR2 FQGNSA. This CDR3 region has 15 residues. V lost 4 bases and J 6 bases, leaving 17 bases between the germline ends. CDR3 nucleotide sequence: TGTGCCAGCAGCTCACATTCGAGCCTCAGGGATACGCAGTATTTT. It yields the protein CASSSHSSLRDTQYF.

Ten or more counts support this clonotype. The chain recombines TRBV3-1 with TRBJ2-4; D uncertain. The germline V and J ends were trimmed by 5 bases and 8 bases, with 10 bases remaining between them. This CDR3 is 12 amino acids long. Germline V lookup: CDR1 LGHDT, CDR2 YNNKEL (reference sequence). CDR3: CASSELQDIQYF. The CDR3 nucleotides read TGTGCCAGCAGCGAACTACAAGACATTCAGTACTTC.